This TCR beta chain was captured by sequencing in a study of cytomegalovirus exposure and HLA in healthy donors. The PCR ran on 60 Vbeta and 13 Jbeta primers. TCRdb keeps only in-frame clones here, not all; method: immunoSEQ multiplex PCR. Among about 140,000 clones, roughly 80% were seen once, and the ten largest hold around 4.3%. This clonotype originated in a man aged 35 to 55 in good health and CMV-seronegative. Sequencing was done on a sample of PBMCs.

The CDR3 is CAWIPPDRVNSGNTIYF. The DNA for the CDR3 is TGTGCCTGGATCCCGCCCGACAGGGTTAACTCTGGAAACACCATATATTTT. The rearrangement uses TRBV30 and TRBJ1-3, with 7 nucleotides matching TRBD1. Trimming at V came to 4 bases and at J to 0 bases, leaving 12 bases not matched to a gene. The CDR3 loop spans 17 amino acids. Germline CDR1 reads GTSNPN; CDR2 reads SVGIG (reference sequence). Drawing the rest from reference TRBV30 and TRBJ1-3, the complete variable domain is SQTIHQWPATLVQPVGSPLSLECTVEGTSNPNLYWYRQAAGRGLQLLFYSVGIGQISSEVPQNLSASRPQDRQFILSSKKLLLSDSGFYLCAWIPPDRVNSGNTIYFGEGSWLTVV.